These 19 T cell receptor beta chains share one sample of origin, sequenced in a study of CD8 T cells in ankylosing spondylitis. From the 5' RACE reads, TCRdb called clonotypes with MiXCR, one entry per CDR3 protein. The table lists about 150,000 distinct CDR3 sequences, 25% to 35% of them singletons. Sequenced sample: synovial fluid, either unsorted or a sorted T cell fraction (not recorded which). These receptor sequences come from a male donor with ankylosing spondylitis.

This clonotype appeared a few times. The chain links TRBV9 to TRBJ2-1; D is ambiguous. This CDR3 contains 15 residues. CDR1 and CDR2 (germline): SGDLS, YYNGEE. V was trimmed by 0 bases and J by 0 bases, leaving 7 bases between them. The CDR3 here is CASSVAPNSYNEQFF. DNA for the CDR3: TGTGCCAGCAGCGTAGCCCCGAACTCCTACAATGAGCAGTTCTTC.

V gene TRBV19 combines with J gene TRBJ2-2, with TRBD1 matching 8 bases. V shed 10 bases and J 4 bases; nucleotides not matched to a gene: 11. CDR3 length equals 15 residues. Per the germline V gene, CDR1 is LNHDA and CDR2 is SQIVND (reference sequence). The DNA of the CDR3 is TGTGCCACCGGCTCCCAGGGGGCGGGCACCGGGGAGCTGTTTTTT. Amino acid sequence: CATGSQGAGTGELFF.

This clonotype was recorded a few times. The V call is TRBV6-5, the J call TRBJ2-5; D ambiguous. Germline-derived CDR1 and CDR2 are MNHEY and SVGAGI. The germline V and J ends were trimmed by 2 bases and 6 bases, with 7 bases remaining between them. This CDR3 has 12 residues. The CDR3 bases are TGTGCCAGCAGTTACGCCGGGCAGACCCAGTACTTC. Translating gives CASSYAGQTQYF.

This clonotype showed up many times. The CDR3 sequence is CASSLVPSGEQYF. As DNA, the CDR3 is TGTGCCAGCAGCTTAGTTCCTAGCGGAGAGCAGTACTTC. This chain uses TRBV7-2 with TRBJ2-7, with TRBD2 matching over 7 bases. The germline gives CDR1 SGHTA, CDR2 FQGNSA. The CDR3 is made up of 13 amino acids. V lost 1 base, J lost 7 bases, and 4 bases stayed unmatched.

The CDR3 DNA reads as TGTGCCAGCCTACAGCGGCCCCAAAACATTCAGTACTTC. Protein product: CASLQRPQNIQYF. This rearrangement joins TRBV12-3 or TRBV12-4 to TRBJ2-4, with TRBD2 as a possible D gene (5 bases). V was trimmed by 8 bases and J by 5 bases, leaving 13 bases between them. This CDR3 is built from 13 residues.

The V call is TRBV20-1, the J call TRBJ2-1, with 10 bases fitting TRBD2. The germline gives CDR1 DFQATT, CDR2 SNEGSKA (reference sequence). This CDR3 has 15 amino acids. The CDR3 nucleotides are TGCAGCCCAAGAGCCGCTAGCGGGAGATACAATGAGCAGTTCTTC. This sequence encodes CSPRAASGRYNEQFF.

This clonotype was counted only a few times. The chain recombines TRBV7-9 with TRBJ2-3; TRBD1 might be the D (5 bases). The germline CDR1 and CDR2 sequences are SEHNR and FQNEAQ (reference sequence). V was clipped by 5 bases and J by 6 bases, with 9 bases between them. CDR3 length equals 12 residues. The CDR3 sequence: CASSPQGDTQYF. For the CDR3, the DNA is TGTGCCAGCAGCCCCCAGGGTGATACGCAGTATTTT. The whole variable domain, remainder taken from reference TRBV7-9 and TRBJ2-3, is DTGVSQNPRHKITKRGQNVTFRCDPISEHNRLYWYRQTLGQGPEFLTYFQNEAQLEKSRLLSDRFSAERPKGSFSTLEIQRTEQGDSAMYLCASSPQGDTQYFGPGTRLTVL.

A few counts support this clonotype. The CDR3, as DNA: TGTGCCAGCAGTGAAGACGGTCTAAGGACAGATACGCAGTATTTT. This gives the protein CASSEDGLRTDTQYF. The V and J genes are TRBV2 and TRBJ2-3; D is undetermined. The V and J ends lost 1 base and 3 bases respectively, with 11 bases between them. This CDR3 comprises 15 residues. Germline CDR1 reads SNHLY; CDR2 reads FYNNEI.

V usage is TRBV20-1 and J usage is TRBJ1-5, with D unresolved. The CDR3 loop spans 15 amino acids. Germline V gene data show CDR1 as DFQATT and CDR2 as SNEGSKA (reference sequence). V was cut by 6 bases and J by 0 bases, with 15 bases left in between. The CDR3 spells CSAALAGFSNQPQHF. Written as DNA, the CDR3 is TGCAGTGCCGCATTGGCGGGTTTTAGCAATCAGCCCCAGCATTTT.

This clonotype was recorded many times. The chain couples TRBV2 to TRBJ2-7; the D is unclear. Between the trimmed V and J ends, which lost 6 bases and 1 base, there was a span of 7 bases. Per the germline V gene, CDR1 is SNHLY and CDR2 is FYNNEI. This CDR3 is built from 12 residues. The CDR3 nucleotides read TGTGCCAGCAGGACAATTTCCTACGAGCAGTACTTC. This gives the protein CASRTISYEQYF.

V and J are TRBV25-1 and TRBJ1-4; TRBD1 might be the D (6 bases). The germline CDR1 and CDR2 sequences are MGHDK and SYGVNS. The ends were cut back, 4 bases at V and 0 bases at J, with 12 bases in the middle. The CDR3 spans 16 residues. This CDR3 is CASSGAQGTTNEKLFF. CDR3 nucleotides: TGTGCCAGCAGTGGAGCGCAGGGGACAACTAATGAAAAACTGTTTTTT.

The chain employs TRBV12-3 or TRBV12-4 and TRBJ1-6, with D unresolved. This CDR3 is built from 13 residues. V was cut by 6 bases and J by 8 bases, with 11 bases left in between. In nucleotides, the CDR3 is TGTGCCAGCAGCCCCGATCTCGATTCACCCCTCCACTTT. It encodes CASSPDLDSPLHF.

V and J are TRBV3-1 and TRBJ2-2, with 7 positions matching TRBD2. V lost 10 bases and J lost 2; bases outside the gene matches: 19. Per germline, CDR1 LGHDT and CDR2 YNNKEL (reference sequence). This CDR3 spans 18 amino acids. In DNA form, the CDR3 reads TGTGCCACCTGTCTCCCCAGGGAGGGCGGGACTAACACCGGGGAGCTGTTTTTT. Its translation is CATCLPREGGTNTGELFF.

The CDR3 sequence: CASSRGHGNTEAFF. Here the CDR3 DNA reads TGTGCCAGCAGCCGCGGACACGGGAACACTGAAGCTTTCTTT. The chain employs TRBV7-2 and TRBJ1-1, with D possibly being TRBD1 (5 bases). Trimming pared 5 bases from V and 1 base from J, leaving 11 bases between. The CDR3 spans 14 residues. CDR1 and CDR2 (germline): SGHTA, FQGNSA.

This clonotype was counted between two and nine times. The chain links TRBV5-1 to TRBJ1-1, with 7 bases lining up with TRBD1. The CDR3 length is 15 residues. V was clipped by 0 bases and J by 0 bases; unmatched bases: 2. Germline lookup yields CDR1 SGHRS and CDR2 YFSETQ. CDR3 region: CASSLGGTVNTEAFF. The CDR3 nucleotides are TGCGCCAGCAGCTTGGGAGGGACAGTGAACACTGAAGCTTTCTTT.

This clonotype was seen more than once but under ten times. The V and J genes are TRBV28 and TRBJ1-2, with unresolved D. From germline, CDR1 is MDHEN and CDR2 SYDVKM. There are 13 residues in the CDR3. V lost 3 bases to trimming and J lost 5 bases, with 10 bases between them. CDR3 sequence (DNA): TGTGCCAGCAGTTTCTCGCTCTTATATGGCTACACCTTC. Protein: CASSFSLLYGYTF.

Many counts were recorded for this clonotype. This chain joins TRBV20-1 and TRBJ2-4; 10 bases are a match to TRBD2. This CDR3 has 14 residues. V lost 6 bases to trimming and J lost 8 bases; unmatched junction nucleotides: 10. Germline CDR1 reads DFQATT; CDR2 reads SNEGSKA (reference sequence). CDR3 in amino acids: CSASRLAGVYIQYF. In DNA form, the CDR3 reads TGCAGTGCAAGTCGGCTAGCGGGAGTATACATTCAGTACTTC.

This clonotype was seen many times. The chain couples TRBV20-1 to TRBJ2-2; 7 bases are a match to TRBD2. The CDR3 totals 13 residues. Germline assignment: CDR1 DFQATT and CDR2 SNEGSKA (reference sequence). V shed 0 bases, J shed 15 bases, and the junction held 10 bases outside the gene matches. CDR3 in DNA: TGCAGTGCTAGAGATTCGAGGCGGGAGAGCTTGTTTTTT. It codes for CSARDSRRESLFF.

The chain recombines TRBV7-2 with TRBJ2-1; D gene uncertain. The CDR3 consists of 15 residues. V was shortened by 1 base and J by 9 bases, with 16 bases between the two germline ends. The germline CDR1 and CDR2 sequences are SGHTA and FQGNSA. The CDR3 sequence is CASSLVSTSWGEQFF. The CDR3 DNA sequence: TGTGCCAGCAGCTTAGTGTCTACATCTTGGGGTGAGCAGTTCTTC.